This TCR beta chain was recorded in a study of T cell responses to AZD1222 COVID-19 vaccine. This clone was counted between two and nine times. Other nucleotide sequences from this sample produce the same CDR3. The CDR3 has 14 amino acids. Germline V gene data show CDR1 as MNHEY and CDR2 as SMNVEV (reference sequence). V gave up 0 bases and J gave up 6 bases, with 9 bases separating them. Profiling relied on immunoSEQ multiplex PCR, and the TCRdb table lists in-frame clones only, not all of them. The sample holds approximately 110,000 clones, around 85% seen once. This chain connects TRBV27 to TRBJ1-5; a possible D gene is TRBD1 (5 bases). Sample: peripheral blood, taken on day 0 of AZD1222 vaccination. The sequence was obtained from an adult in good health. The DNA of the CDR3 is TGTGCCAGCAGTTTATCTGCGGGGGTTCAGCCCCAGCATTTT. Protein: CASSLSAGVQPQHF.